The clone carrying this T cell receptor beta chain was picked up many times. Its antigen is not identified. The sample originates from a study of breast tumors, draining lymph nodes, adjacent tissues. Study-wide results and caveats: Tumor and nontumor repertoires were significantly more similar in luminal-like than in basal-like breast cancer. Tumors had less TCR diversity than lymph nodes, more than nontumor tissue.

Trimming pared 6 bases from V and 5 bases from J, leaving 17 bases between. Germline CDR1 SNHLY, CDR2 FYNNEI. The CDR3 is 14 residues long. One entry per CDR3 protein results from TCRdb running MiXCR on the multiplex PCR reads. The table lists 130,000 or so distinct CDR3 sequences, around 21% of them singletons. Samples came from axillary lymph nodes draining the breast cancer. The receptor's source is a female donor with breast cancer. Some clones in this sample may be carry-over from other donors' samples. The source material was axillary lymph node tissue. The chain recombines TRBV2 with TRBJ2-7, with TRBD2 as a possible D gene (7 bases). The DNA of the CDR3 is TGTGCCAGCAGACCCGGCGGGGGCGGTAACGAGCAGTACTTC. This codes for CASRPGGGGNEQYF.